The clone carrying this T cell receptor (beta chain) came up a few times. The record originates from a study of CD8+ T cells in alopecia areata. Following RNA extraction, reverse transcription yielded cDNA that acted as the sequencing template. The table came from immunoSEQ multiplex PCR; TCRdb's copy has only in-frame clones and leaves some out. Of 120,000 to 150,000 clones in the sample, roughly 48% are singletons; the top ten hold about 6.3%. Germline loops: CDR1 LGHNA, CDR2 YNFKEQ. Trimming removed 1 base from V and 6 bases from J, with 6 bases in between. CDR3 length equals 12 residues. The rearrangement joins TRBV4-2 to TRBJ2-5; no definite D call. This sequence was found in a human donor with alopecia areata. Sequencing used CD4+ T cells sorted from blood. CDR3 loop: CASSQAGQTQYF. The CDR3 nucleotides are TGTGCCAGCAGCCAAGCTGGACAGACCCAGTACTTC.